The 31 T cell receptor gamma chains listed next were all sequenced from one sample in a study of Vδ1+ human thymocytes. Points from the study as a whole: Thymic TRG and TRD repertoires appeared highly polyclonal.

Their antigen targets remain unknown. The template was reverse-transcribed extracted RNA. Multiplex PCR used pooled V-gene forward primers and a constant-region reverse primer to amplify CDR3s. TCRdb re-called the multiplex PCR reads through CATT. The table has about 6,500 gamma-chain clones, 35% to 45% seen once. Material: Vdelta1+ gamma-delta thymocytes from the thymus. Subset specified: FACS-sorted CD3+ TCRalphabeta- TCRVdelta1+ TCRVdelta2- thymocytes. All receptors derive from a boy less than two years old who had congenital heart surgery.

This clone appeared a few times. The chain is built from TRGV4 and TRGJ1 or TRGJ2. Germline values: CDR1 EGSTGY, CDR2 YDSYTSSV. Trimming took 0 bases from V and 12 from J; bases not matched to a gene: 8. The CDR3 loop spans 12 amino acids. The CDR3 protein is CATWDGRGGKLF. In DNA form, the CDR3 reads TGTGCCACCTGGGATGGGCGAGGTGGGAAACTCTTT.

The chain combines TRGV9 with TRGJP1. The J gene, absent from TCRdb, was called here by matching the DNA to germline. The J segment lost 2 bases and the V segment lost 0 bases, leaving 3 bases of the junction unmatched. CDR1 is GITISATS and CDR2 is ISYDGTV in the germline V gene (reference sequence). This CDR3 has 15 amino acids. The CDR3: CALWEVLTTGWFKIF. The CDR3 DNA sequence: TGTGCCTTGTGGGAGGTGCTGACCACTGGTTGGTTCAAGATATTT.

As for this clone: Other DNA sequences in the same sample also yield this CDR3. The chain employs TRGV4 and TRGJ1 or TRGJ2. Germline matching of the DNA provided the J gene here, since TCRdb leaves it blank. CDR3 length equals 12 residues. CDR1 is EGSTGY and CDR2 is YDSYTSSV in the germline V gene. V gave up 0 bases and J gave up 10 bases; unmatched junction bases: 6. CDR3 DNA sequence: TGTGCCACCTGGGATGGGCCCCCAAAGAAACTCTTT. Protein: CATWDGPPKKLF.

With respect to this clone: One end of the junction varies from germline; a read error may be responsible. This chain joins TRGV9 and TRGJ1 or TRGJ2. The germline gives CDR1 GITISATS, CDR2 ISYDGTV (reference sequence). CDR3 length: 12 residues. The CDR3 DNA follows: TGTGCCTTGTGGGAGGTCAACAATAAGAAACTCTTC. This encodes CALWEVNNKKLF.

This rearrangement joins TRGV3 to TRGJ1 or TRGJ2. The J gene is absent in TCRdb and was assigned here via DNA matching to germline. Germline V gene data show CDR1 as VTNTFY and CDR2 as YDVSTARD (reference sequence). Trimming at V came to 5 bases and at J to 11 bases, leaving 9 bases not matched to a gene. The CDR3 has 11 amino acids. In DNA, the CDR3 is TGTGCCACCTGGGCCTACACCGAGAAACTCTTT. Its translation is CATWAYTEKLF.

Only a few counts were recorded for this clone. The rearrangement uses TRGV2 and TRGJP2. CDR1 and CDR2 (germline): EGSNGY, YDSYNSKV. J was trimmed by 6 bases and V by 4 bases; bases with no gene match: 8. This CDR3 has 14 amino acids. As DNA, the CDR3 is TGTGCCACCTGGGAACCCGGCGGTGATTGGATCAAGACGTTT. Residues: CATWEPGGDWIKTF.

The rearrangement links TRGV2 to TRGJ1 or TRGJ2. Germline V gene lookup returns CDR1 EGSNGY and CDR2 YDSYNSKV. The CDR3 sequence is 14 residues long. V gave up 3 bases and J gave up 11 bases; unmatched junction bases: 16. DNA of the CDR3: TGTGCCACCTGGGACAGGCCGTATCATGATGAGAAACTCTTT. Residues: CATWDRPYHDEKLF.

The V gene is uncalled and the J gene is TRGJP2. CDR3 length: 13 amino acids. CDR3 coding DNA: TGTGCCACCTGGGACGGTGATGATTGGATCAAGACGTTT. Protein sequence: CATWDGDDWIKTF.

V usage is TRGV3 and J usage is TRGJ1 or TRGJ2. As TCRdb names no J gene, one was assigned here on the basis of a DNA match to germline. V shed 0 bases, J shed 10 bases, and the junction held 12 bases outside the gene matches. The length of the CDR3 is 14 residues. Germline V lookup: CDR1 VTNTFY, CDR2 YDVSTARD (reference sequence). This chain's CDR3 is CATWDRPGSPKKLF. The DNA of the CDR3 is TGTGCCACCTGGGACAGGCCGGGTTCCCCGAAGAAACTCTTT.

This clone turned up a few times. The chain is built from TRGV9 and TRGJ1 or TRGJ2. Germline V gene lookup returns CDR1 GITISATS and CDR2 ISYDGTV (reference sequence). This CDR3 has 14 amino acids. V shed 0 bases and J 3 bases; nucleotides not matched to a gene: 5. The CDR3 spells CALWEVKSYYKKLF. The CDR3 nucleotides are TGTGCCTTGTGGGAGGTGAAGAGTTATTATAAGAAACTCTTT.

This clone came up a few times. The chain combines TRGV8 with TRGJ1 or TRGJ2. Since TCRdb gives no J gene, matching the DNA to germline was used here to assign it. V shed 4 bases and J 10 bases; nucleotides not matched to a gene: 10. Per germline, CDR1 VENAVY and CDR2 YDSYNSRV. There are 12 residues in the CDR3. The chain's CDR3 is CATWDGRAKKLF. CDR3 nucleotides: TGTGCCACCTGGGACGGACGTGCGAAGAAACTCTTT.

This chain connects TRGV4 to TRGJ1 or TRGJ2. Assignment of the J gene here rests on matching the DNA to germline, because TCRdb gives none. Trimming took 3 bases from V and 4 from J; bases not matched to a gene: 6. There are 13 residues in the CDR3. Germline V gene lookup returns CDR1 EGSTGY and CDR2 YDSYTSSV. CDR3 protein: CATWDTKYYKKLF. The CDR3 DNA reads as TGTGCCACCTGGGATACGAAATATTATAAGAAACTCTTT.

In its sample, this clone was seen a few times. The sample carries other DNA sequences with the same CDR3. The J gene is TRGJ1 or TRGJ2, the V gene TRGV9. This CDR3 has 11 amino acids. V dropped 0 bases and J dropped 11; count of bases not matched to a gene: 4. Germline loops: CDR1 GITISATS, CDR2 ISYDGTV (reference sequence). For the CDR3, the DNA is TGTGCCTTGTGGGAGGTGCATGAGAAACTCTTT. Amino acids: CALWEVHEKLF.

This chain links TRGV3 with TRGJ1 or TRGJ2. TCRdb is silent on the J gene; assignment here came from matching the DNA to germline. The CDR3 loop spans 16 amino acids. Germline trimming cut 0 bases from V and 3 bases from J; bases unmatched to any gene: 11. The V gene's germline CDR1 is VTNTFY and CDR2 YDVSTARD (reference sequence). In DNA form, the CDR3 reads TGTGCCACCTGGGACAGGCTTAGCCAGCTTTATTATAAGAAACTCTTT. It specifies CATWDRLSQLYYKKLF.

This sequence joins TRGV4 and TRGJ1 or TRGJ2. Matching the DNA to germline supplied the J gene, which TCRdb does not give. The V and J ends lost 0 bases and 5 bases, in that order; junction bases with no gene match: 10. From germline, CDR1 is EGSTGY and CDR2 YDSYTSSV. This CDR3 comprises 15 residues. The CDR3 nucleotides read TGTGCCACCTGGGATGGGCCGGGCCGGGATTATAAGAAACTCTTT. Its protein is CATWDGPGRDYKKLF.

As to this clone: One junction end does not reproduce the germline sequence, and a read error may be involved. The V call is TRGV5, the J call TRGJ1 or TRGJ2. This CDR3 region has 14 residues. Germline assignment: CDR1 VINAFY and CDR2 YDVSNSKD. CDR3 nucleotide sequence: TGTGCCACCTGTGACAGGCTGGGTTATTATAAGAAACTCTTT. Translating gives CATCDRLGYYKKLF.

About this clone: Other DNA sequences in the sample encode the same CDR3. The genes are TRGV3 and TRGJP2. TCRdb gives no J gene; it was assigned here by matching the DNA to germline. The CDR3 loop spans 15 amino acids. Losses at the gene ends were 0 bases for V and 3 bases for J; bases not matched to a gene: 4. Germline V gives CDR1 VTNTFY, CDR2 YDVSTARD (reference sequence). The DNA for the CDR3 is TGTGCCACCTGGGACAGGCGGGGTAGTGATTGGATCAAGACGTTT. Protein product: CATWDRRGSDWIKTF.

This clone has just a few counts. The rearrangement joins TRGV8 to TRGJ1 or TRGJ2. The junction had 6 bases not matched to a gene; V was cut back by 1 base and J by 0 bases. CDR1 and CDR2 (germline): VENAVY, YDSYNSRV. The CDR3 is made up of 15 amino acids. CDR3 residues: CATWDSATNYYKKLF. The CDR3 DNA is TGTGCCACCTGGGATAGTGCAACGAATTATTATAAGAAACTCTTT.

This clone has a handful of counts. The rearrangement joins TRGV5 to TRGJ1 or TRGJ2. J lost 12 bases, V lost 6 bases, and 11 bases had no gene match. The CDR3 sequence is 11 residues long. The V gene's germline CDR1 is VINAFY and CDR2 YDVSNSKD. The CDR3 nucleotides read TGTGCCACCTGGACGGCAAAGAGGAAACTCTTT. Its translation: CATWTAKRKLF.

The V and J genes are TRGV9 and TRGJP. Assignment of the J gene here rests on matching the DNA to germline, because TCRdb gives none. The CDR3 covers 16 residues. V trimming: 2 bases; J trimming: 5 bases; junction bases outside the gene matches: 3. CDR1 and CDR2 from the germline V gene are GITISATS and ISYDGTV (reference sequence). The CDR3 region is CALWEGEELGKKIKVF. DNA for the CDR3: TGTGCCTTGTGGGAGGGGGAAGAGTTGGGCAAAAAAATCAAGGTATTT.

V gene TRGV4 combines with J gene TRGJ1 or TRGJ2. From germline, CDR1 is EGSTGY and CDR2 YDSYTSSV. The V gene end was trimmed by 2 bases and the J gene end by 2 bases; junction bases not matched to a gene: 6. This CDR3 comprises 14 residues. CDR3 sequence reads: CATWDVADYYKKLF. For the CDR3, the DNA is TGTGCCACCTGGGATGTAGCCGATTATTATAAGAAACTCTTT.

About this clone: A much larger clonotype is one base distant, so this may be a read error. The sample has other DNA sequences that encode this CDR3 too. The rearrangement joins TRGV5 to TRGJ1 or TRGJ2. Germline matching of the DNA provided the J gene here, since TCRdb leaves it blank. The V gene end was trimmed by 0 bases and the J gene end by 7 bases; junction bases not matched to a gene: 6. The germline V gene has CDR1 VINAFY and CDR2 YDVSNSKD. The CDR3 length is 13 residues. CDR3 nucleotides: TGTGCCACCTGGGACAGGCCCGGATATAAGAAACTCTTT. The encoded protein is CATWDRPGYKKLF.

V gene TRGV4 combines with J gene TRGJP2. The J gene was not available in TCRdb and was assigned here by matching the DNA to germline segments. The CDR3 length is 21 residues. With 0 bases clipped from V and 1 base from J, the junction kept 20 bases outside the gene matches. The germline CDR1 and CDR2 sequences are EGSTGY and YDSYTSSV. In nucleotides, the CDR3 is TGTGCCACCTGGGATGGGCCGTTGACTCAACTAGGCTTTAGTAGTGATTGGATCAAGACGTTT. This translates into CATWDGPLTQLGFSSDWIKTF.

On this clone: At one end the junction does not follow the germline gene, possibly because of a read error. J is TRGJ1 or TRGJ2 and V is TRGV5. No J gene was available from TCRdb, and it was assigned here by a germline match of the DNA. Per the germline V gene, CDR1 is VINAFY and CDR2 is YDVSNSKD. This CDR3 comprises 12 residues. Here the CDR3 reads CATWDTNYMKLF. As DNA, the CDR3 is TGTGCCACCTGGGACACCAATTATATGAAACTCTTT.

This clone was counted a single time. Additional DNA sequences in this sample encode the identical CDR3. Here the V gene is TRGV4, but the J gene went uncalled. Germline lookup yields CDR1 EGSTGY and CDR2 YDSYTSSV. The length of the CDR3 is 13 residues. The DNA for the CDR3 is TGTGCCACCTGGGACTCCGGCGGTATAGGGAAACTCTTC. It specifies CATWDSGGIGKLF.

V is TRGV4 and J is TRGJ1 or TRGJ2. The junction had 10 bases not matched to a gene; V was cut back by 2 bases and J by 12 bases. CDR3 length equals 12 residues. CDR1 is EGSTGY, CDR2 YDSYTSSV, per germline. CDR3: CATWDATLRKLF. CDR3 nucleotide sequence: TGTGCCACCTGGGATGCCACGCTAAGGAAACTCTTT.

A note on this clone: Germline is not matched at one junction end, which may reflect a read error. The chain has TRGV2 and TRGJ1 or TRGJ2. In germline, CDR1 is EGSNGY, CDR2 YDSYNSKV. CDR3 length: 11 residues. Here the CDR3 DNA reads TGTGCCACCTGGGACCGATATAAGGAACTCTTT. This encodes CATWDRYKELF.

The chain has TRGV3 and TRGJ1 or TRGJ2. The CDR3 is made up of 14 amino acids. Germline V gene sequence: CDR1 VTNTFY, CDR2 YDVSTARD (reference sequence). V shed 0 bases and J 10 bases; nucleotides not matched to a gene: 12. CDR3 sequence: CATWDRQYHRKKLF. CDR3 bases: TGTGCCACCTGGGACAGGCAATACCATAGGAAGAAACTCTTT.

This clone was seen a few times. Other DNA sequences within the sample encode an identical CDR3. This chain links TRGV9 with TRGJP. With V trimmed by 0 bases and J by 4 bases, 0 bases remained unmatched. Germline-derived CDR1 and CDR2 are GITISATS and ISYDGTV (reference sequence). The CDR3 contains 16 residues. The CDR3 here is CALWEVQELGKKIKVF. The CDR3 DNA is TGTGCCTTGTGGGAGGTGCAAGAGTTGGGCAAAAAAATCAAGGTATTT.

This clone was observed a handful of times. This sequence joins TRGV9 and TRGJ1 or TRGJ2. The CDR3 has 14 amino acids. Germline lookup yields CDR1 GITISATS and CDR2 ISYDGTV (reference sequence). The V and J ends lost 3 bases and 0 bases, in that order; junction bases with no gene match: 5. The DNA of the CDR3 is TGTGCCTTGTGGGAGTCACCGAATTATTATAAGAAACTCTTT. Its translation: CALWESPNYYKKLF.

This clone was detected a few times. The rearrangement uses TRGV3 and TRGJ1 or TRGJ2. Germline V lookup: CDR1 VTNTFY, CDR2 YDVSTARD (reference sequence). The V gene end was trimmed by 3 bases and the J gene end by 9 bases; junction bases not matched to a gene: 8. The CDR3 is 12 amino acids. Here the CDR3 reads CATWDGPSKKLF. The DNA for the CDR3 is TGTGCCACCTGGGACGGTCCCAGTAAGAAACTCTTT.